Below, 8 T cell receptor beta chains from the same sample are listed, as sequenced in a study of blood T cell repertoires in COVID-19. This table comes from immunoSEQ multiplex PCR, and its TCRdb copy is limited to in-frame clones, with some not included. The sample lists nearly 200,000 clones, 80% to 85% occurring once. The specimen sequenced was PBMCs or T cells enriched from blood (not recorded which). These receptors all stem from a man aged 40-55 years who had recovered from COVID-19.

The rearrangement links TRBV11-3 to TRBJ2-5; D possibly corresponds to TRBD2 (5 bases). The V and J ends lost 1 base and 5 bases respectively, with 17 bases between them. From germline, CDR1 is SGHNT and CDR2 YENEEA. The CDR3 is made up of 16 amino acids. CDR3 in DNA: TGTGCCAGCAGCTTAGGATACGGCAGACCGGGGGAGACCCAGTACTTC. This codes for CASSLGYGRPGETQYF. Full variable domain (rest looked up from reference TRBV11-3 and TRBJ2-5): EAGVVQSPRYKIIEKKQPVAFWCNPISGHNTLYWYLQNLGQGPELLIRYENEEAVDDSQLPKDRFSAERLKGVDSTLKIQPAELGDSAVYLCASSLGYGRPGETQYFGPGTRLLVL.

The genes are TRBV4-2 and TRBJ2-7; D remains ambiguous. The V gene's germline CDR1 is LGHNA and CDR2 YNFKEQ. V lost 0 bases and J 2 bases, leaving 8 bases between the germline ends. The CDR3 contains 14 residues. The CDR3 protein is CASSQDVIAYEQYF. CDR3 coding DNA: TGTGCCAGCAGCCAAGATGTAATAGCCTACGAGCAGTACTTC.

This chain's CDR3 is CASSFTIGRGLIYEQYF. The CDR3 nucleotides read TGCGCCAGCAGCTTTACGATCGGGCGGGGCCTCATCTACGAGCAGTACTTC. V gene TRBV5-1 combines with J gene TRBJ2-7, with D perhaps matching TRBD2 (6 bases). This CDR3 spans 17 amino acids. The germline V and J ends were trimmed by 2 bases and 3 bases, with 21 bases remaining between them. CDR1 and CDR2 (germline): SGHRS, YFSETQ. The full variable domain, with the rest looked up from reference TRBV5-1 and TRBJ2-7, is KAGVTQTPRYLIKTRGQQVTLSCSPISGHRSVSWYQQTPGQGLQFLFEYFSETQRNKGNFPGRFSGRQFSNSRSEMNVSTLELGDSALYLCASSFTIGRGLIYEQYFGPGTRLTVT.

The gene calls are TRBV28 and TRBJ2-3; D may be TRBD2 (6 bases). V was cut by 3 bases and J by 0 bases, with 28 bases left in between. The CDR3 extends over 21 amino acids. The V gene's germline CDR1 is MDHEN and CDR2 SYDVKM. The CDR3 region is CASSFPPGTSLTISSTDTQYF. The CDR3 DNA reads TGTGCCAGCAGTTTCCCGCCCGGGACTTCACTAACCATATCTAGCACAGATACGCAGTATTTT.

The V and J genes are TRBV5-1 and TRBJ2-1; 10 positions agree with TRBD2. The CDR3 is 15 amino acids. With 4 bases clipped from V and 6 bases from J, the junction kept 7 bases outside the gene matches. The germline V gene encodes CDR1 SGHRS and CDR2 YFSETQ. The CDR3 sequence: CASSPIERGGNEQFF. CDR3 bases: TGCGCCAGCAGCCCGATAGAGCGGGGGGGCAATGAGCAGTTCTTC.

The V gene is TRBV2, the J gene TRBJ1-1; TRBD1 might be the D (5 bases). This CDR3 is built from 12 residues. In germline, CDR1 is SNHLY, CDR2 FYNNEI. V was pared by 5 bases and J by 7 bases, with 11 bases between. The CDR3 DNA follows: TGTGCCAGCAGTTCCGACAGCCTTGAAGCTTTCTTT. Amino acid sequence: CASSSDSLEAFF.

The gene calls are TRBV19 and TRBJ1-6, with D possibly TRBD1 on 5 matching bases. Germline V lookup: CDR1 LNHDA, CDR2 SQIVND (reference sequence). CDR3 length: 13 amino acids. V was shortened by 6 bases and J by 13 bases, with 16 bases between the two germline ends. In nucleotides, the CDR3 is TGTGCCAGTAGCCCTCCTGGGGCCCTCCCCCTCCACTTT. Translated: CASSPPGALPLHF.

The gene calls are TRBV9 and TRBJ1-2; no clear D gene. The CDR3 runs to 15 residues. V lost 0 bases, J lost 7 bases, and 16 bases lay in between. Germline V gene data show CDR1 as SGDLS and CDR2 as YYNGEE. The CDR3 spells CASSVATMGYGGYTF. CDR3 coding DNA: TGTGCCAGCAGCGTAGCTACTATGGGTTACGGTGGCTACACCTTC.